This record covers a single T cell receptor (beta chain). Its specificity is unknown. Primers included in the PCR were 60 Vbeta and 13 Jbeta primers. Produced via immunoSEQ multiplex PCR; TCRdb's table is partial and in-frame only. Of roughly 150,000 clones detected, more than 60% appear once; the ten largest clones hold roughly 10%. Deletions cut 1 base from V and 6 bases from J, with 16 bases between. Germline V gene data show CDR1 as MNHEY and CDR2 as SMNVEV (reference sequence). This CDR3 region has 15 residues. This specimen belongs to a study of cytomegalovirus exposure and HLA in healthy donors. Study-level points and caveats: Later findings reportedly placed an Asian-associated ancestry cluster below the approximately 650-donor mean for N-insertions. Among TCR beta chains, those listed as cytomegalovirus-associated numbered under 200. Clonal expansion was found to be greater in HLA-associated TCR beta chains than in equally common others in a later analysis. Only CMV serostatus was available as immune exposure information.

The chain has TRBV27 and TRBJ2-7; tentatively, D is TRBD2 (6 bases). The TCR comes from a man between 18 and 35 years old in good health and CMV-seropositive. Input material: PBMCs. The CDR3 coding sequence is TGTGCCAGCAGTTTATTGAGGACTAACCCGTCCGAGCAGTACTTC. It is translated as CASSLLRTNPSEQYF.